This TCR beta chain was captured in a study of T cells in narcolepsy. The overall study: Patients with NT1 or NT2 and healthy control donors were enrolled. Study results and caveats: Autoreactive HCRT-specific and TRIB2-specific clonotypes were marked in same-patient CSF-versus-blood CD4+ comparisons. Autoreactive clone sequences were missing from some blood memory CD4+ repertoires. Healthy controls reportedly lacked the autoreactive clonotypes serially found in patients' blood.

The germline V and J ends were trimmed by 5 bases and 1 base, with 11 bases remaining between them. Germline values: CDR1 SGHAT, CDR2 FQDESV (reference sequence). There are 14 residues in the CDR3. Sequencing used immunoSEQ multiplex PCR; TCRdb keeps in-frame clones, though not all of them. Here the sample spans tens of thousands of clones, 75% to 90% being singletons. As to this clone: Its antigen remains unknown.

The chain uses TRBV11-1 and TRBJ1-1; D not resolved. This TCR was sampled from a human donor in good health. Sequenced: memory (CD45RA-) CD4+ T cells from blood. The DNA of the CDR3 is TGTGCCAGCAGCCCCCGGGTTGCGAACACTGAAGCTTTCTTT. This gives the protein CASSPRVANTEAFF.